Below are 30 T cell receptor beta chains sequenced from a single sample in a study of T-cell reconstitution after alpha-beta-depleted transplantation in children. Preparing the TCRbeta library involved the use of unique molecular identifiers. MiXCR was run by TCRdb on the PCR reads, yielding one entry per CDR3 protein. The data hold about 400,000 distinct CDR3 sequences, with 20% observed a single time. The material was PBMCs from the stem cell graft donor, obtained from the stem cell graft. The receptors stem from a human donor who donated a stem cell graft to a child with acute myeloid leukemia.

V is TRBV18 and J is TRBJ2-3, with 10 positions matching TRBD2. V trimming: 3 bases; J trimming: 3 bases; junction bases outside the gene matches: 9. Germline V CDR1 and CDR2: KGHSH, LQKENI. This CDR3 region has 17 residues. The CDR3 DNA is TGTGCCAGCTCACCCGCGGCCCCACTAGCGGGGACAGATACGCAGTATTTT. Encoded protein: CASSPAAPLAGTDTQYF.

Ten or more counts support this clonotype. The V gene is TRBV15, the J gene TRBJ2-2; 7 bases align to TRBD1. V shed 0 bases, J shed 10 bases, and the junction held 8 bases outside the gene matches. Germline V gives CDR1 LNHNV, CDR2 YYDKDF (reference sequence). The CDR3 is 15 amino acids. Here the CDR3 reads CATSRDKGAKVELFF. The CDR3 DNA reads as TGTGCCACCAGCAGAGATAAGGGGGCGAAAGTGGAGCTGTTTTTT.

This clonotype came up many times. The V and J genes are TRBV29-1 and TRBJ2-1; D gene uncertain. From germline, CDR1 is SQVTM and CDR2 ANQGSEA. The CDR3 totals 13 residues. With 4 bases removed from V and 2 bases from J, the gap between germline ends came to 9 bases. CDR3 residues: CSVVSWTYNEQFF. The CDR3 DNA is TGCAGCGTTGTCAGCTGGACCTACAATGAGCAGTTCTTC.

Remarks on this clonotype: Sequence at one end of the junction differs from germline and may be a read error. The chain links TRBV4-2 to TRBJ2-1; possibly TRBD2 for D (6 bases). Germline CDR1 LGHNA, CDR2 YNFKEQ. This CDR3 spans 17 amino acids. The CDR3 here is CASSQDMTSRGNNGQFF. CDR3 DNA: TGTGCCAGCAGCCAAGATATGACTAGTCGGGGCAACAATGGGCAGTTCTTC.

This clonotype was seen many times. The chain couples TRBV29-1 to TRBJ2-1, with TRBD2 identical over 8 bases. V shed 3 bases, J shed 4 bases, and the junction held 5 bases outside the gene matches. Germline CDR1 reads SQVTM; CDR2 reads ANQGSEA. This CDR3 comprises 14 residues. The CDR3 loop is CSVEGSGVYNEQFF. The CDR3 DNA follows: TGCAGCGTTGAGGGTAGCGGGGTATACAATGAGCAGTTCTTC.

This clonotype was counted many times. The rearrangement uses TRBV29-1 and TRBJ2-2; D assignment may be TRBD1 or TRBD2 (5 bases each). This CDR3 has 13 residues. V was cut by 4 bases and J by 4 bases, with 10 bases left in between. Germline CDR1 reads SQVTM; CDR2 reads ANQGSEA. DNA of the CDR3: TGCAGCGTTGCCGGGACGCTCACCGGGGAGCTGTTTTTT. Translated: CSVAGTLTGELFF.

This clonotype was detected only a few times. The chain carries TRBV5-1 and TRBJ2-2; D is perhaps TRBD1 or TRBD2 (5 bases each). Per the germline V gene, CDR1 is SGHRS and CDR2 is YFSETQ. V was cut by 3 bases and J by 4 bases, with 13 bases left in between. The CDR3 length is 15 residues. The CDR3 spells CASSYLGDRTGELFF. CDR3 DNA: TGCGCCAGCAGCTATCTTGGGGACCGCACCGGGGAGCTGTTTTTT.

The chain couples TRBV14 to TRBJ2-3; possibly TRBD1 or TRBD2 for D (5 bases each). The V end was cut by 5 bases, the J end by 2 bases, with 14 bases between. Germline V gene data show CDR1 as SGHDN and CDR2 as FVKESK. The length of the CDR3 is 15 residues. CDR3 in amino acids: CASSSRDPVTDTQYF. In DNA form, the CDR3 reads TGTGCCAGCAGCTCCCGGGACCCAGTCACAGATACGCAGTATTTT.

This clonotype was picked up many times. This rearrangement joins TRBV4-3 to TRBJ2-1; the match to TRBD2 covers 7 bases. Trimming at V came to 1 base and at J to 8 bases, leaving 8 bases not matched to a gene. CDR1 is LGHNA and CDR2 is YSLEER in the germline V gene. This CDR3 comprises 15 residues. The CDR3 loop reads CASSQVSAGVDEQFF. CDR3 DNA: TGCGCCAGCAGCCAAGTGAGCGCGGGAGTGGATGAGCAGTTCTTC.

The CDR3 spells CASSPRGGHGEQYF. The CDR3, as DNA: TGTGCCAGCAGTCCACGGGGAGGACACGGCGAGCAGTACTTC. The chain carries TRBV12-3 or TRBV12-4 and TRBJ2-7, with a tentative D call TRBD2 (6 bases). The CDR3 loop spans 14 amino acids. Trimming took off 5 bases at V and 6 bases at J, with 17 bases between the two ends.

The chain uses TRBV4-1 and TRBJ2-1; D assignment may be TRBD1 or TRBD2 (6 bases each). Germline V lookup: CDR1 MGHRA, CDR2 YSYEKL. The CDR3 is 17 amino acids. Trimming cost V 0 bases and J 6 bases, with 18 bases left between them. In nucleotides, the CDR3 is TGCGCCAGCAGCCAAGAGTCCGTGCTAGGGGGGTTCAATGAGCAGTTCTTC. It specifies CASSQESVLGGFNEQFF.

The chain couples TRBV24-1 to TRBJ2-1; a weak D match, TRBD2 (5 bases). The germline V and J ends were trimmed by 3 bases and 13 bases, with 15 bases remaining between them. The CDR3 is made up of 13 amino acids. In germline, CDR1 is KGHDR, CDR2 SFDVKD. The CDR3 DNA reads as TGTGCCACCAGTGATGCCCTCCCACGGGGACAGTTCTTC. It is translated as CATSDALPRGQFF.

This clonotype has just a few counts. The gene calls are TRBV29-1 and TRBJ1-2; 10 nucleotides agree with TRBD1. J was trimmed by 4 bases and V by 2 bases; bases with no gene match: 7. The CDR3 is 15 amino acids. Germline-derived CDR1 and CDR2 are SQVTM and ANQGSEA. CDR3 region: CSVESGQGIFYGYTF. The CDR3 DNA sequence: TGCAGCGTTGAATCGGGACAGGGGATCTTCTATGGCTACACCTTC.

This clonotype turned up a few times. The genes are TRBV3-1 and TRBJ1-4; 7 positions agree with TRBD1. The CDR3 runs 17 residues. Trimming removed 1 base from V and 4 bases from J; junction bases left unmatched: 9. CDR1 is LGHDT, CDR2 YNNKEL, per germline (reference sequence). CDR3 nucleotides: TGTGCCAGCAGCCAAGGGATTGGACAGGAGATTAATGAAAAACTGTTTTTT. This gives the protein CASSQGIGQEINEKLFF.

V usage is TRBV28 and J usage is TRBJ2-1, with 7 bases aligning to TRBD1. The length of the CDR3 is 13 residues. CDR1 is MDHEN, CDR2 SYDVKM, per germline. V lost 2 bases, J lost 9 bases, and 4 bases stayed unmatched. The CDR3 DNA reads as TGTGCCAGCAGTTTACCGACAGGGTCTGAGCAGTTCTTC. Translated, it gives CASSLPTGSEQFF.

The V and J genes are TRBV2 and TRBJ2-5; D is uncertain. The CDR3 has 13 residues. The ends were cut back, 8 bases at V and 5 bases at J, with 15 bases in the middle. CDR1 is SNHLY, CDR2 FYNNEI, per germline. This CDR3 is CASGLTLRETQYF. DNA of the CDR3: TGTGCCAGCGGTCTCACCTTGAGGGAGACCCAGTACTTC.

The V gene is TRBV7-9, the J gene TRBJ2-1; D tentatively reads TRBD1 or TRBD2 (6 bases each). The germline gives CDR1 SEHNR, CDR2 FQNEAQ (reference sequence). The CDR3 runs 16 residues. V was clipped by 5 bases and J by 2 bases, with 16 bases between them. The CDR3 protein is CASSLGRTDPYNEQFF. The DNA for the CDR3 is TGTGCCAGCAGCCTAGGGAGGACAGACCCCTACAATGAGCAGTTCTTC.

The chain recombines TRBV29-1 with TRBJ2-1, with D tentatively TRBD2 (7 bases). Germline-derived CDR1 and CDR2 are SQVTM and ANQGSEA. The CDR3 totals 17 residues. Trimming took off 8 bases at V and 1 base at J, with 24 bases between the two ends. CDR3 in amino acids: CSTDGGGGGLSYNEQFF. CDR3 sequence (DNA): TGCAGCACCGACGGGGGAGGGGGGGGTCTTTCCTACAATGAGCAGTTCTTC.

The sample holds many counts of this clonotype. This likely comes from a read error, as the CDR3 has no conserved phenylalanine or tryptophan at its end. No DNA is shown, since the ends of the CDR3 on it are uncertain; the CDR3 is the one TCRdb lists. The chain's CDR3 is CSVESGTSISL. This chain connects TRBV29-1 to TRBJ2-7; the table's D call of TRBD1 was not tested on the DNA. Per the germline V gene, CDR1 is SQVTM and CDR2 is ANQGSEA. Both ends counted, the CDR3 spans 11 residues.

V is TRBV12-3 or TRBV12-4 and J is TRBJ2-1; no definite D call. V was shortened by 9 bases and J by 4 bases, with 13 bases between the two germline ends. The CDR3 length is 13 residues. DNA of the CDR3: TGTGCCAGTAGACTCCTAACATACAATGAGCAGTTCTTC. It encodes CASRLLTYNEQFF.

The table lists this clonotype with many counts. This CDR3 is CASSLEGVERGGWETQYF. In DNA, the CDR3 is TGTGCCAGCAGTTTGGAAGGCGTAGAGCGAGGGGGTTGGGAGACCCAGTACTTC. The chain uses TRBV12-3 or TRBV12-4 and TRBJ2-5; the D gene is possibly TRBD1 (6 bases). Between the trimmed V and J ends, which lost 3 bases and 5 bases, there was a span of 25 bases. This CDR3 contains 18 residues.

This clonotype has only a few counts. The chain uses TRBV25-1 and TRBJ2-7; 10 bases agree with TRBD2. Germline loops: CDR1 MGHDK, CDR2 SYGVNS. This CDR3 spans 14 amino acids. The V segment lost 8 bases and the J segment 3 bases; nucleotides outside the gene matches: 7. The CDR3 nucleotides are TGTGCCAGCGGCTCTAGCGGGGGCGACTACGAGCAGTACTTC. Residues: CASGSSGGDYEQYF.

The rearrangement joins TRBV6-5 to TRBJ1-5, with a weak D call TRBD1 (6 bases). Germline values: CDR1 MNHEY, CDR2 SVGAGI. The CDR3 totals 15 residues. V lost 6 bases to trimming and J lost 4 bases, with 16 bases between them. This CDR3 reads CASRRRQERNQPQHF. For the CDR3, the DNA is TGTGCCAGCAGGCGGAGACAGGAACGGAATCAGCCCCAGCATTTT.

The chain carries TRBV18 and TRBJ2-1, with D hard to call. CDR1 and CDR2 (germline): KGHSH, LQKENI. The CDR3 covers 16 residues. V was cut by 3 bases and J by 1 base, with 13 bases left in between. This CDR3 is CASSPFDSGSYNEQFF. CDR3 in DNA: TGTGCCAGCTCACCGTTCGATTCAGGTTCCTACAATGAGCAGTTCTTC.

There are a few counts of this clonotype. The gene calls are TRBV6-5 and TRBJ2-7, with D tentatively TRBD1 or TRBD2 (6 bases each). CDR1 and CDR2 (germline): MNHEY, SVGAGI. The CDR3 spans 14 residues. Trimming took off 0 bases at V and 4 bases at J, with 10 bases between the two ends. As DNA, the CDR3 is TGTGCCAGCAGTTACTCAGGGGGGAGGTACGAGCAGTACTTC. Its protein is CASSYSGGRYEQYF.

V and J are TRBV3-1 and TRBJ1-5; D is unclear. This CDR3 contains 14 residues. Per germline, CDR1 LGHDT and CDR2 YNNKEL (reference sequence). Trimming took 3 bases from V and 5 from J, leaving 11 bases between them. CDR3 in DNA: TGTGCCAGCAGCCAGACTGGGCTCCATCAGCCCCAGCATTTT. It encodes CASSQTGLHQPQHF.

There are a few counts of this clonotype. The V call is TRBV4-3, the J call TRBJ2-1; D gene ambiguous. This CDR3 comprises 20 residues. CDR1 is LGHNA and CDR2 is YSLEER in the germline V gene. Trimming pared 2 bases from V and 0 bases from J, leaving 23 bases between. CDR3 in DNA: TGCGCCAGCAGCCAAACCCCTATTACCCATCTCGCAAGCTCCTACAATGAGCAGTTCTTC. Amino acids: CASSQTPITHLASSYNEQFF.

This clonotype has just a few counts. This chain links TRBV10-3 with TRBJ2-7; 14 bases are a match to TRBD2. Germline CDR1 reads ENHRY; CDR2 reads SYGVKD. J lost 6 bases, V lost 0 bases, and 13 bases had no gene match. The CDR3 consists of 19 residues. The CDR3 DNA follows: TGTGCCATCAGTGAGTCGGGGACTAGCGGGAGAGGGGGGCGGACCGAGCAGTACTTC. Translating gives CAISESGTSGRGGRTEQYF.

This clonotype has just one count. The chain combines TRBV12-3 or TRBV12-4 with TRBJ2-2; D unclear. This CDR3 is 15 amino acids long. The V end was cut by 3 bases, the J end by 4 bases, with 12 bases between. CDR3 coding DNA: TGTGCCAGCAGTTTGAAGGAGATTCCCACCGGGGAGCTGTTTTTT. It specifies CASSLKEIPTGELFF.

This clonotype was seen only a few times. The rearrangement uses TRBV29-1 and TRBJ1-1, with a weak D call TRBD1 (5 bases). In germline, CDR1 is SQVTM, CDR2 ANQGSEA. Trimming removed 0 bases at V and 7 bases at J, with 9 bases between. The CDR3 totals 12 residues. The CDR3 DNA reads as TGCAGCGTTGAAGATGGGGGTCATGAAGCTTTCTTT. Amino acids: CSVEDGGHEAFF.